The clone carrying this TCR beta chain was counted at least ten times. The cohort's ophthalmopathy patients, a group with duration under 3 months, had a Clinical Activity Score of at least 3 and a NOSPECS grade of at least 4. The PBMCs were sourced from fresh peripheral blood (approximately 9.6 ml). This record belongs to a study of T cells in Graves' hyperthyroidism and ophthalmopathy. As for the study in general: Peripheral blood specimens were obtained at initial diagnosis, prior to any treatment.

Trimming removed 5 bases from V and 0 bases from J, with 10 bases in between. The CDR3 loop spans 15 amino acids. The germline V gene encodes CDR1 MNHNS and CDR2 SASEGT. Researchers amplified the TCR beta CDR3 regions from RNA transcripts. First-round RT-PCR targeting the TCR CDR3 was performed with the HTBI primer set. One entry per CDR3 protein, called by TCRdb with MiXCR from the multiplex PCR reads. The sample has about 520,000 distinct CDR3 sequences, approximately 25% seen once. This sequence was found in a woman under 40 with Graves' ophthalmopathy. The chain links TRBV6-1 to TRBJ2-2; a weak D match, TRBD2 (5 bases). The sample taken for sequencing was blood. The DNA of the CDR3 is TGTGCCAGCAGTCCGGGAAGGGCGAACACCGGGGAGCTGTTTTTT. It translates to CASSPGRANTGELFF.